The source of this T cell receptor beta chain is a study of blood T cell repertoires in COVID-19 (dated by TCRdb to the early 2020s). Describing the broader study: Samples from collaborators originated in the United States, Italy and Spain and spanned both the acute and convalescent phases of COVID-19. A de-identified subject ID, COVID-19 status, age in years and sex were almost always included in the sample metadata. The repertoires were released in a freely available public database meant as a resource for research on the immune response to SARS-CoV-2. The material from the prospective study consisted of cDNA or gDNA derived from T cells, B-cell-depleted T cells, or PBMCs. Deeply sampled blood TCRbeta repertoires from subjects exposed to, actively infected with, or recovered from COVID-19 were included in the dataset. Samples were obtained from the ongoing ImmuneRACE study (first 160 participants) and from over 1,000 subjects provided by 6 global collaborators. Where HLA class I and class II types were available, the types were taken from metadata supplied by the sample provider, not from assay-based typing. What the work shows at the level of the full study, not this receptor alone: The amount of clinical and demographic metadata varied by source and participant and was provided uncurated.

V and J lose 0 bases and 6 bases, and a span of 9 bases separates them. CDR1 SGHNT and CDR2 YENEEA are derived from the germline V gene. The CDR3 runs 13 amino acids, cysteine and phenylalanine included. The entry retains the CDR3 DNA only, 39 bases that are in frame from base 1. Comment on this clone: Its antigen is currently not known. No base quality information exists; no much larger clone differs at one position.

The immunoSEQ Assay, a bias-controlled multiplex PCR, was used to amplify TCRbeta CDR3 regions from genomic DNA. Regarding the original processing steps: The number of nucleated cells in each sample was estimated from the amplification of reference gene primers within the assay. Sequence reads were collapsed and filtered to measure the absolute abundance of every unique TCRbeta CDR3 rearrangement. For each sample, productive Simpson clonality was calculated as the square root of Simpson's diversity index across productive rearrangements. The table comes from immuneACCESS by way of TCRdb, which keeps in-frame sequences with V and J called. Part of the clones is missing from these tables; in studies checked, under half for an unresolved V gene and the rest for unknown reasons. The V and J calls and the clone size are those of that table, but D and trimming were determined from the DNA. The sample table contains roughly 260,000 clones; only one count was recorded for around 82% of them. The top ten hold under 5.5% of the sample.

Collaborating institutions collected whole blood in K2EDTA tubes following their own protocols. For TCRbeta analysis, collaborators shipped samples as frozen whole blood, isolated PBMCs, or DNA extracted from either of those sample types. What was sequenced was peripheral blood. The chain was built from TRBV11-3 and TRBJ2-7, with the D gene too uncertain to name. The receptor was isolated from an elderly woman with active or convalescent COVID-19. This receptor carries the CDR3 CASSLDSGGEQYF. In nucleotides, the sequence is TGTGCCAGCAGCTTAGATTCTGGCGGCGAGCAGTACTTC.